Following are 22 T cell receptor beta chains from one sample sequenced in a study of cytomegalovirus exposure and HLA in healthy donors. In the PCR, 60 Vbeta and 13 Jbeta primers were used. Method: immunoSEQ multiplex PCR; TCRdb's copy keeps in-frame clones and lacks some. The data show around 210,000 clones, 70% to 80% seen once. The sequencing sample was made of PBMCs. The receptors here all came from a woman younger than 45 in good health and CMV-seronegative.

The chain recombines TRBV6-6 with TRBJ2-2; the match to TRBD2 covers 8 bases. The germline CDR1 and CDR2 sequences are MNHNY and SVGAGI (reference sequence). The CDR3 is 11 amino acids. The CDR3: CAAGGAGELFF. The CDR3 DNA is TGTGCGGCGGGGGGAGCCGGGGAGCTGTTTTTT.

The V call is TRBV28, the J call TRBJ1-1; D possibly corresponds to TRBD1 (6 bases). Germline lookup yields CDR1 MDHEN and CDR2 SYDVKM. V gave up 6 bases and J gave up 2 bases, with 16 bases separating them. This CDR3 region has 15 residues. CDR3 nucleotides: TGTGCCAGCAGCTCCCCCACAGGGATCAACACTGAAGCTTTCTTT. This sequence encodes CASSSPTGINTEAFF.

J is TRBJ1-5 and V is TRBV11-2; 8 bases line up with TRBD1. The germline CDR1 and CDR2 sequences are SGHAT and FQNNGV. The CDR3 runs to 14 residues. V was clipped by 5 bases and J by 2 bases; unmatched bases: 2. The CDR3 sequence is CASSQGQGNQPQHF. CDR3 bases: TGTGCCAGCAGCCAGGGACAGGGCAATCAGCCCCAGCATTTT. The full variable domain, in which reference TRBV11-2 and TRBJ1-5 provide the parts outside the CDR3, is EAGVAQSPRYKIIEKRQSVAFWCNPISGHATLYWYQQILGQGPKLLIQFQNNGVVDDSQLPKDRFSAERLKGVDSTLKIQPAKLEDSAVYLCASSQGQGNQPQHFGDGTRLSIL.

The chain couples TRBV7-9 to TRBJ2-5, with 8 positions matching TRBD2. The germline V gene encodes CDR1 SEHNR and CDR2 FQNEAQ (reference sequence). The CDR3 has 13 residues. V lost 2 bases, J lost 5 bases, and 1 base stayed unmatched. The CDR3 protein is CASSLPGGETQYF. Here the CDR3 DNA reads TGTGCCAGCAGCTTACCGGGAGGGGAGACCCAGTACTTC. Variable domain in full (rest from reference TRBV7-9 and TRBJ2-5): DTGVSQNPRHKITKRGQNVTFRCDPISEHNRLYWYRQTLGQGPEFLTYFQNEAQLEKSRLLSDRFSAERPKGSFSTLEIQRTEQGDSAMYLCASSLPGGETQYFGPGTRLLVL.

In this sample, this clone turned up a few times. The V gene is TRBV4-1, the J gene TRBJ1-1; 7 positions match TRBD1. Germline V gene lookup returns CDR1 MGHRA and CDR2 YSYEKL. The CDR3 length is 14 residues. V shed 2 bases and J 4 bases; nucleotides not matched to a gene: 4. The CDR3 loop is CASSQPDRVTEAFF. CDR3 nucleotides: TGCGCCAGCAGCCAACCCGACAGGGTCACTGAAGCTTTCTTT.

The chain recombines TRBV9 with TRBJ1-1, with D perhaps matching TRBD1 (6 bases). Trimming took 2 bases from V and 6 from J, leaving 20 bases between them. The CDR3 has 16 amino acids. Germline V gene lookup returns CDR1 SGDLS and CDR2 YYNGEE. CDR3 loop: CASSVLSGAGVAEAFF. Here the CDR3 DNA reads TGTGCCAGCAGCGTTCTTTCAGGGGCTGGGGTCGCTGAAGCTTTCTTT.

V usage is TRBV6-5 and J usage is TRBJ1-1, with TRBD1 identical over 8 bases. CDR3 length equals 13 residues. The V and J ends lost 6 bases and 4 bases, in that order; junction bases with no gene match: 4. Per the germline V gene, CDR1 is MNHEY and CDR2 is SVGAGI. CDR3 in amino acids: CASSLTGGTEAFF. The DNA for the CDR3 is TGTGCCAGCAGCCTTACAGGGGGCACTGAAGCTTTCTTT.

This clone occurred a few times. The chain combines TRBV11-2 with TRBJ2-1, with 9 bases fitting TRBD1. V lost 0 bases, J lost 3 bases, and 0 bases stayed unmatched. Germline-derived CDR1 and CDR2 are SGHAT and FQNNGV. The CDR3 has 15 residues. The CDR3 DNA reads TGTGCCAGCAGCTTAGAGGGACAGGGCTACAATGAGCAGTTCTTC. Translating gives CASSLEGQGYNEQFF.

About this clone itself: Other DNA sequences within the sample encode an identical CDR3. The gene calls are TRBV10-1 and TRBJ2-7; a possible D gene is TRBD1 (6 bases). The germline V and J ends were trimmed by 6 bases and 3 bases, with 12 bases remaining between them. The CDR3 consists of 13 residues. CDR1 WNHNN and CDR2 SYGVQD come from the germline V gene (reference sequence). CDR3 region: CASRGARLYEQYF. The CDR3 DNA is TGCGCCAGCAGGGGGGCCCGTCTCTACGAGCAGTACTTC.

This chain links TRBV5-1 with TRBJ1-1; 7 nucleotides agree with TRBD1. V lost 3 bases, J lost 5 bases, and 4 bases stayed unmatched. CDR3 length: 13 residues. CDR1 and CDR2 from the germline V gene are SGHRS and YFSETQ. CDR3 residues: CASSSYRGTEAFF. The CDR3 coding sequence is TGCGCCAGCAGCTCCTACAGGGGAACTGAAGCTTTCTTT. Full variable domain (remainder filled in from reference TRBV5-1 and TRBJ1-1): KAGVTQTPRYLIKTRGQQVTLSCSPISGHRSVSWYQQTPGQGLQFLFEYFSETQRNKGNFPGRFSGRQFSNSRSEMNVSTLELGDSALYLCASSSYRGTEAFFGQGTRLTVV.

The genes are TRBV27 and TRBJ1-6; 7 bases are a match to TRBD1. Germline CDR1 and CDR2: MNHEY and SMNVEV (reference sequence). J lost 15 bases, V lost 0 bases, and 2 bases had no gene match. The CDR3 loop spans 12 amino acids. The CDR3 bases are TGTGCCAGCAGTTTATCAGGGGGCTTCCTCCACTTT. Amino acids: CASSLSGGFLHF.

V gene TRBV7-2 combines with J gene TRBJ2-7; 14 bases align to TRBD2. CDR1 is SGHTA, CDR2 FQGNSA, per germline. The V segment lost 5 bases and the J segment 6 bases; nucleotides outside the gene matches: 12. There are 17 residues in the CDR3. The CDR3 loop reads CASSIPGLAGVLFEQYF. The CDR3 coding sequence is TGTGCCAGCAGCATACCGGGACTAGCGGGAGTACTGTTCGAGCAGTACTTC.

The chain combines TRBV4-2 with TRBJ1-3; 11 bases are shared with TRBD1. Germline V gene data show CDR1 as LGHNA and CDR2 as YNFKEQ. V lost 4 bases and J lost 3; bases outside the gene matches: 5. The CDR3 is 16 amino acids. This chain's CDR3 is CASSPSGQGDGNTIYF. CDR3 coding DNA: TGTGCCAGCAGCCCCTCGGGACAGGGGGATGGAAACACCATATATTTT.

The chain links TRBV30 to TRBJ1-1; no definite D call. The CDR3 covers 11 residues. Germline V gene sequence: CDR1 GTSNPN, CDR2 SVGIG (reference sequence). Trimming pared 3 bases from V and 5 bases from J, leaving 7 bases between. CDR3 region: CAWRRVTEAFF. CDR3 nucleotides: TGTGCCTGGAGGAGGGTGACTGAAGCTTTCTTT.

This rearrangement joins TRBV27 to TRBJ2-5, with D tentatively TRBD1 (6 bases). With 1 base removed from V and 7 bases from J, the gap between germline ends came to 16 bases. This CDR3 spans 15 amino acids. The V gene's germline CDR1 is MNHEY and CDR2 SMNVEV (reference sequence). The CDR3 spells CASSLFGTKGATQYF. DNA for the CDR3: TGTGCCAGCAGTTTATTTGGGACAAAAGGCGCGACCCAGTACTTC.

This clone was seen once. Written as DNA, the CDR3 is TGTGCCAGCAGCCAAGATAAGGGGGCCTATGGCTACACCTTC. The encoded protein is CASSQDKGAYGYTF. V gene TRBV4-2 combines with J gene TRBJ1-2; 7 bases line up with TRBD1. Trimming cost V 0 bases and J 4 bases; bases outside gene matches: 2. This CDR3 is 14 amino acids long. From germline, CDR1 is LGHNA and CDR2 YNFKEQ.

The V gene is TRBV5-4, the J gene TRBJ2-7; D might be TRBD1 (6 bases). CDR1 SGHNT and CDR2 YYREEE come from the germline V gene (reference sequence). This CDR3 contains 14 residues. The CDR3 DNA is TGTGCATCCGGGAAGGGGGAGAGACCCTACGAGCAGTACTTC. Encoded protein: CASGKGERPYEQYF.

The V call is TRBV5-4, the J call TRBJ2-5, with 8 bases lining up with TRBD1. Germline CDR1 SGHNT, CDR2 YYREEE (reference sequence). There are 18 residues in the CDR3. Trimming cost V 7 bases and J 2 bases; bases outside gene matches: 19. CDR3 sequence reads: CASAPGPGQERRQETQYF. CDR3 DNA sequence: TGTGCCAGCGCACCTGGACCGGGACAGGAGAGGAGGCAAGAGACCCAGTACTTC.

The gene calls are TRBV6-1 and TRBJ2-3; the D gene is possibly TRBD1 (5 bases). The CDR3 runs to 15 residues. Germline-derived CDR1 and CDR2 are MNHNS and SASEGT. The V end lost 1 base, the J end lost 2 bases, and 10 bases lay between the germline ends. This CDR3 reads CASSEVLGATDTQYF. The CDR3 nucleotides are TGTGCCAGCAGTGAAGTCCTAGGGGCCACAGATACGCAGTATTTT.

The J gene is TRBJ1-1, the V gene TRBV28; maybe TRBD1 (5 bases). The CDR3 consists of 14 residues. Germline lookup yields CDR1 MDHEN and CDR2 SYDVKM. Trimming cost V 3 bases and J 0 bases, with 8 bases left between them. The CDR3 here is CASSFQGLNTEAFF. The DNA for the CDR3 is TGTGCCAGCAGTTTTCAGGGATTGAACACTGAAGCTTTCTTT.

This sequence joins TRBV19 and TRBJ2-3; weak D call: TRBD1 (5 bases). This CDR3 region has 16 residues. V shed 5 bases and J shed 1 base, with 16 bases lying between them. Germline loops: CDR1 LNHDA, CDR2 SQIVND (reference sequence). CDR3 bases: TGTGCCAGTAGTCCTGGGGCAGGGTGGGGCACAGATACGCAGTATTTT. Residues: CASSPGAGWGTDTQYF.

This clone has a single count. The V call is TRBV7-8, the J call TRBJ2-5, with D perhaps TRBD2 (6 bases). From germline, CDR1 is SGHVS and CDR2 FQNEAQ. The CDR3 spans 15 residues. The germline V and J ends were trimmed by 4 bases and 4 bases, with 16 bases remaining between them. The CDR3 region is CASSYNRRAAETQYF. The CDR3 DNA reads TGTGCCAGCAGCTACAACCGGAGGGCCGCAGAGACCCAGTACTTC. Filled out from reference TRBV7-8 and TRBJ2-5, the complete variable domain reads GAGVSQSPRYKVAKRGQDVALRCDPISGHVSLFWYQQALGQGPEFLTYFQNEAQLDKSGLPSDRFFAERPEGSVSTLKIQRTQQEDSAVYLCASSYNRRAAETQYFGPGTRLLVL.